This TCR beta chain appears in the sequencing data of a study of OX40 agonist ivuxolimab in advanced cancers. V shed 5 bases and J shed 2 bases, with 27 bases lying between them. CDR3 size: 20 residues. TCRdb keeps only in-frame clones here, not all; method: immunoSEQ multiplex PCR. The data show 60,000 to 80,000 clones, 65% to 90% seen once. The receptor was derived from an adult with an advanced solid tumor such as melanoma, head and neck, liver or kidney cancer. The input for sequencing was CD4+ or CD8+ T cells sorted from blood, taken in a trial of the OX40 agonist ivuxolimab. This chain links TRBV6-7 with TRBJ2-2, with D possibly TRBD2 on 7 matching bases. TRBV6-7 is annotated as an ORF whose role is uncertain. CDR3 bases: TGTGCCAGCAGTCTCCCCCCAGGGGAGCGGGGAACCTTAAACACCGGGGAGCTGTTTTTT. As protein: CASSLPPGERGTLNTGELFF.